This T cell receptor beta chain was identified in a study of blood T cell repertoires in COVID-19. The table came from immunoSEQ multiplex PCR; TCRdb's copy has only in-frame clones and leaves some out. The data contain over 250,000 clones, more than 70% of them singletons. Among Cohort 3 donors, those recovered had two negative PCRs, clearance, or symptom resolution. Per the germline V gene, CDR1 is SGHVS and CDR2 is FQNEAQ. Germline trimming cut 3 bases from V and 6 bases from J; bases unmatched to any gene: 1. CDR3 length equals 13 residues. The sequenced material came from PBMCs or T cells enriched from blood (not recorded which). The chain recombines TRBV7-8 with TRBJ2-2, with TRBD2 matching 7 bases. This receptor was obtained from a woman in her twenties or thirties who had recovered from COVID-19. CDR3: CASSFGLAGELFF. The CDR3 nucleotides read TGTGCCAGCAGCTTCGGACTAGCCGGGGAGCTGTTTTTT.